A selection of T cell receptor beta chains follows, all from one sample in a study of STAT5B mutations in CD4+ large granular lymphocyte leukemia. Generated by immunoSEQ multiplex PCR, the TCRdb table keeps only in-frame clones and is missing some. The sample has over 35,000 clones, 75% to 85% seen once. Sequenced material: CD4+ T cells from blood buffy coats. All receptors derive from a human donor in good health. The CDR3 runs from the conserved cysteine through the conserved F or W. Each record gives: V gene, J gene, CDR3 protein.

>TRBV30|TRBJ1-2
CAWSGVGYTF
>TRBV6-5|TRBJ1-1
CASSIQQTNTEAFF
>TRBV9|TRBJ1-5
CASSETGEPDQPQHF
>TRBV30|TRBJ1-1
CAWRPWGTIEAFF
>TRBV5-5|TRBJ1-5
CASSSTTIQPQHF
>TRBV6-5|TRBJ2-7
CASSRPGAVTYEQYF
>TRBV28|TRBJ2-5
CASTPAGGQGTQYF
>TRBV29-1|TRBJ1-2
CSVDRGPDYGYTF
>TRBV5-1|TRBJ2-3
CASSTFGTTTSADTQYF
>TRBV7-2|TRBJ1-2
CASSLGTGEGFGYTF
>TRBV6-1|TRBJ1-5
CASSERHYQPQHF
>TRBV5-1|TRBJ1-3
CASSGTGGSGNTIYF
>TRBV5-1|TRBJ1-1
CASRNTGDTEAFF